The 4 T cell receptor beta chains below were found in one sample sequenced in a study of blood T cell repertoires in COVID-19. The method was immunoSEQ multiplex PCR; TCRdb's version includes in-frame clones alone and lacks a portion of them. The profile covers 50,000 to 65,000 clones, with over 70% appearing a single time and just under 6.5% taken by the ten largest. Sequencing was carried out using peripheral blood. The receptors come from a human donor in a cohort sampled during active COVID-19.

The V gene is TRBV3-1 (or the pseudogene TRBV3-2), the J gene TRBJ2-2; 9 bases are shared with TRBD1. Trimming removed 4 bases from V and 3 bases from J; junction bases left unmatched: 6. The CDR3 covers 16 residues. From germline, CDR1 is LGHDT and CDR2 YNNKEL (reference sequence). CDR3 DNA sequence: TGTGCCAGCAGCCTGGGACAGGGAGGTCACACCGGGGAGCTGTTTTTT. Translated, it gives CASSLGQGGHTGELFF.

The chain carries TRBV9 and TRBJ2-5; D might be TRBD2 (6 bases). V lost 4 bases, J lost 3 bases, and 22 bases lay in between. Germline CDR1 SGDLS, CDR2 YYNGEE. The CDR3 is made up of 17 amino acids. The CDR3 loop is CASSSGLRSGYKETQYF. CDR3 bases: TGTGCCAGCAGCTCAGGACTCCGCAGCGGGTATAAAGAGACCCAGTACTTC.

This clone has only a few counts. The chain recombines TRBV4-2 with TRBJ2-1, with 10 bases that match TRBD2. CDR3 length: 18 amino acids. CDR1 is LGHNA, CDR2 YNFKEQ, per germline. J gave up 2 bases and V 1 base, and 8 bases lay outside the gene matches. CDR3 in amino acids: CASSQATAGGPAYNEQFF. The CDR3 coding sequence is TGTGCCAGCAGCCAAGCGACAGCGGGGGGGCCGGCCTACAATGAGCAGTTCTTC.

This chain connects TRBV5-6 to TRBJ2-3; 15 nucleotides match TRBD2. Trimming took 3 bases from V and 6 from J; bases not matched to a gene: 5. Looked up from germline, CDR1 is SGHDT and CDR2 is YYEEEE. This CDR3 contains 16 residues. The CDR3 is CASSYRTSGGADTQYF. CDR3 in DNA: TGTGCCAGCAGCTACCGGACTAGCGGGGGGGCCGATACGCAGTATTTT.